These 25 T cell receptor beta chains were all obtained from the same sample, sequenced in a study of graft-versus-host responses after intestinal transplantation. These receptors lack a known antigen. The protocol was immunoSEQ multiplex PCR, while the TCRdb copy is restricted to in-frame clones and leaves out a portion. The data show some 87,000 clones, with approximately 95% seen just once and about 1.1% held by the top ten. The sequencing here drew on unstimulated CD8+ T cells sorted from spleen or lymph node cells, taken before transplant. All receptors derive from a human donor who was the organ donor for an intestinal transplant.

The chain carries TRBV19 and TRBJ2-7; 10 positions match TRBD1. V was pared by 5 bases and J by 4 bases, with 5 bases of the junction left unmatched. The CDR3 runs to 14 residues. Germline CDR1 is LNHDA and CDR2 is SQIVND (reference sequence). This CDR3 is CASSPGQGPYEQYF. DNA of the CDR3: TGTGCCAGTAGTCCGGGACAGGGGCCTTACGAGCAGTACTTC.

This chain connects TRBV21-1 to TRBJ1-2; TRBD1 is the table's D call, not checked against the DNA. TRBV21-1 is listed as a pseudogene. This CDR3 contains 14 residues. The CDR3 nucleotides are TGTGCCAGCAGCAAAGAGACAGGGGAGTATGGCTACACCTTC. It translates to CASSKETGEYGYTF.

The gene calls are TRBV7-9 and TRBJ2-7; D is unclear. The CDR3 is made up of 15 amino acids. Looked up from germline, CDR1 is SEHNR and CDR2 is FQNEAQ (reference sequence). Trimming cost V 1 base and J 4 bases, with 14 bases left between them. The CDR3, as DNA: TGTGCCAGCAGCTTAGGGCCGATCGATAAGTACGAGCAGTACTTC. Translating it yields CASSLGPIDKYEQYF. Full variable domain (remainder filled in from reference TRBV7-9 and TRBJ2-7): DTGVSQNPRHKITKRGQNVTFRCDPISEHNRLYWYRQTLGQGPEFLTYFQNEAQLEKSRLLSDRFSAERPKGSFSTLEIQRTEQGDSAMYLCASSLGPIDKYEQYFGPGTRLTVT.

CDR3 nucleotides: TGCAGCGCATGGCTACTAGCGGGCTACAATGAGCAGTTCTTC. It translates to CSAWLLAGYNEQFF. The chain combines TRBV29-1 with TRBJ2-1; TRBD2 aligns across 9 bases. CDR1 and CDR2 from the germline V gene are SQVTM and ANQGSEA. J gave up 3 bases and V 7 bases, and 7 bases lay outside the gene matches. The length of the CDR3 is 14 residues.

This chain connects TRBV6-1 to TRBJ1-6, with 7 nucleotides matching TRBD1. Germline CDR1 and CDR2: MNHNS and SASEGT. CDR3 length equals 16 residues. Unmatched junction bases numbered 7, after V lost 4 bases and J lost 4 bases. The CDR3 DNA reads as TGTGCCAGCAGTGGCCGCATGGGACAGTATAATTCACCCCTCCACTTT. This sequence encodes CASSGRMGQYNSPLHF.

The chain recombines TRBV15 with TRBJ2-7; 8 nucleotides agree with TRBD1. Losses at the gene ends were 3 bases for V and 5 bases for J; bases not matched to a gene: 3. The CDR3 consists of 13 residues. The V gene's germline CDR1 is LNHNV and CDR2 YYDKDF (reference sequence). Written as DNA, the CDR3 is TGTGCCACCAGCAGTCGACAGGGGCACGAGCAGTACTTC. Translated: CATSSRQGHEQYF. The whole variable domain, remainder taken from reference TRBV15 and TRBJ2-7, is DAMVIQNPRYQVTQFGKPVTLSCSQTLNHNVMYWYQQKSSQAPKLLFHYYDKDFNNEADTPDNFQSRRPNTSFCFLDIRSPGLGDTAMYLCATSSRQGHEQYFGPGTRLTVT.

The rearrangement uses TRBV7-3 and TRBJ2-7; D might be TRBD1 (6 bases). From germline, CDR1 is SGHTA and CDR2 FQGTGA. This CDR3 region has 13 residues. The V end lost 4 bases, the J end lost 6 bases, and 13 bases lay between the germline ends. CDR3 bases: TGTGCCAGCAGCTCTCCCGGACAGAGCGAGCAGTACTTC. It translates to CASSSPGQSEQYF. The whole variable domain, filled in from reference TRBV7-3 and TRBJ2-7, reads GAGVSQTPSNKVTEKGKYVELRCDPISGHTALYWYRQSLGQGPEFLIYFQGTGAADDSGLPNDRFFAVRPEGSVSTLKIQRTERGDSAVYLCASSSPGQSEQYFGPGTRLTVT.

The chain links TRBV27 to TRBJ1-3; 7 bases are a match to TRBD1. After removal of 6 bases from V and 8 bases from J, the junction contained 13 bases not matched to a gene. CDR1 and CDR2 (germline): MNHEY, SMNVEV (reference sequence). The CDR3 runs to 15 residues. CDR3 residues: CASSPHRGIWDTIYF. CDR3 DNA: TGTGCCAGCAGCCCGCACAGGGGTATCTGGGACACCATATATTTT.

The chain links TRBV29-1 to TRBJ1-2; a possible D gene is TRBD1 (6 bases). The V gene lost 3 bases and the J gene lost 2 bases, with 16 bases spanning the gap. Germline lookup yields CDR1 SQVTM and CDR2 ANQGSEA. This CDR3 has 15 amino acids. The CDR3 protein is CSVDGDTQRNYGYTF. DNA for the CDR3: TGCAGCGTTGACGGGGACACCCAAAGAAACTATGGCTACACCTTC.

V usage is TRBV25-1 and J usage is TRBJ1-1; D uncertain. The CDR3 sequence is 9 residues long. Trimming removed 7 bases at V and 8 bases at J, with 5 bases between. Germline loops: CDR1 MGHDK, CDR2 SYGVNS. Here the CDR3 reads CASKHEAFF. In DNA, the CDR3 is TGTGCCAGCAAACACGAAGCTTTCTTT. The variable domain in full, with the rest retrieved from reference TRBV25-1 and TRBJ1-1, is EADIYQTPRYLVIGTGKKITLECSQTMGHDKMYWYQQDPGMELHLIHYSYGVNSTEKGDLSSESTVSRIRTEHFPLTLESARPSHTSQYLCASKHEAFFGQGTRLTVV.

The V and J genes are TRBV11-3 and TRBJ2-6; tentative D call: TRBD2 (5 bases). The germline gives CDR1 SGHNT, CDR2 YENEEA. The CDR3 is made up of 17 amino acids. Trimming took 7 bases from V and 3 from J, leaving 19 bases between them. The CDR3 nucleotides are TGTGCCAGCACCTTTTATTACGAGGGTTATGGGGCCAACGTCCTGACTTTC. Encoded protein: CASTFYYEGYGANVLTF.

Here the CDR3 DNA reads TGTGCCAGCGGCCCCGGGACAGGTGCTGGCTACACCTTC. Protein sequence: CASGPGTGAGYTF. The chain employs TRBV6-5 and TRBJ1-2; 8 bases align to TRBD1. Germline V gene data show CDR1 as MNHEY and CDR2 as SVGAGI. The CDR3 length is 13 residues. V gave up 8 bases and J gave up 7 bases; unmatched junction bases: 9.

The rearrangement links TRBV28 to TRBJ2-6, with 7 bases fitting TRBD1. The V gene end was trimmed by 3 bases and the J gene end by 0 bases; junction bases not matched to a gene: 11. Germline loops: CDR1 MDHEN, CDR2 SYDVKM. CDR3 size: 19 residues. The CDR3: CASSFPRQGHYSGANVLTF. The CDR3 DNA reads TGTGCCAGCAGTTTCCCCCGACAGGGCCACTACTCTGGGGCCAACGTCCTGACTTTC.

This chain uses TRBV5-6 with TRBJ2-1; 9 nucleotides agree with TRBD2. The CDR3 spans 14 residues. V lost 4 bases to trimming and J lost 10 bases; unmatched junction nucleotides: 9. From germline, CDR1 is SGHDT and CDR2 YYEEEE. CDR3 nucleotide sequence: TGTGCCAGCAGCGATCCGGGACTAGCAAAGGAGCAGTTCTTC. Protein sequence: CASSDPGLAKEQFF.

The V gene is TRBV20-1, the J gene TRBJ2-1; 8 bases are a match to TRBD2. The V and J ends lost 8 bases and 12 bases, in that order; junction bases with no gene match: 9. This CDR3 comprises 11 residues. Germline V gene lookup returns CDR1 DFQATT and CDR2 SNEGSKA (reference sequence). This CDR3 reads CSPNRGLGQFF. The CDR3 DNA is TGCAGTCCCAATCGGGGACTAGGGCAGTTCTTC.

V and J are TRBV7-2 and TRBJ1-2; the match to TRBD1 covers 10 bases. The J segment lost 6 bases and the V segment lost 7 bases, leaving 11 bases of the junction unmatched. The CDR3 runs 15 residues. CDR1 and CDR2 (germline): SGHTA, FQGNSA. The CDR3 protein is CASNSLGGTGDGYTF. As DNA, the CDR3 is TGTGCCAGCAACTCCCTTGGGGGGACAGGGGATGGCTACACCTTC.

The V and J genes are TRBV28 and TRBJ2-2; D gene ambiguous. Germline V gives CDR1 MDHEN, CDR2 SYDVKM. Trimming pared 6 bases from V and 6 bases from J, leaving 14 bases between. This CDR3 comprises 14 residues. Written as DNA, the CDR3 is TGTGCCAGCAGATTCTCCCTCCTATCCGGGGAGCTGTTTTTT. Encoded protein: CASRFSLLSGELFF.

The table lists this clone with a count of one. The chain has TRBV12-2 and TRBJ2-3; TRBD2, the table's D call, lacks a check against the DNA. TRBV12-2 is reported as a pseudogene. This CDR3 is 17 amino acids long. The chain's CDR3 is CASRLVGVGEITDTQYF. The CDR3 nucleotides are TGTGCAAGTCGCTTAGTCGGGGTCGGGGAGATCACAGATACGCAGTATTTT.

This chain connects TRBV7-9 to TRBJ2-7; 7 nucleotides align to TRBD1. CDR1 is SEHNR, CDR2 FQNEAQ, per germline (reference sequence). V was clipped by 0 bases and J by 3 bases; unmatched bases: 5. The CDR3 extends over 15 amino acids. As DNA, the CDR3 is TGTGCCAGCAGCTTAGCCATTCGGACAGGCTACGAGCAGTACTTC. Its protein is CASSLAIRTGYEQYF.

DNA for the CDR3: TGTGCCAGCAGCCCCTTCAGGGGGCTCGGCACAGATACGCAGTATTTT. It codes for CASSPFRGLGTDTQYF. The chain couples TRBV7-9 to TRBJ2-3; 8 positions match TRBD1. Germline V gives CDR1 SEHNR, CDR2 FQNEAQ (reference sequence). This CDR3 region has 16 residues. J was trimmed by 1 base and V by 5 bases; bases with no gene match: 8.

This clone was observed once. V and J are TRBV4-2 and TRBJ1-5, with no clear D. Trimming took 1 base from V and 5 from J, leaving 15 bases between them. CDR1 is LGHNA and CDR2 is YNFKEQ in the germline V gene. This CDR3 is 16 amino acids long. DNA of the CDR3: TGTGCCAGCAGCCAAGGGACTGCGGCCTGGTATCAGCCCCAGCATTTT. Translation: CASSQGTAAWYQPQHF.

V gene TRBV5-1 combines with J gene TRBJ2-3, with 10 bases identical to TRBD2. This CDR3 has 16 residues. Per the germline V gene, CDR1 is SGHRS and CDR2 is YFSETQ. V dropped 0 bases and J dropped 8; count of bases not matched to a gene: 9. CDR3 in amino acids: CASSLAQAGGRGTQYF. CDR3 in DNA: TGCGCCAGCAGCTTGGCCCAAGCGGGGGGGCGTGGTACGCAGTATTTT.

The chain employs TRBV19 and TRBJ1-1; 8 nucleotides agree with TRBD1. Germline loops: CDR1 LNHDA, CDR2 SQIVND (reference sequence). The CDR3 runs 14 residues. Trimming removed 1 base from V and 4 bases from J; junction bases left unmatched: 2. The CDR3 protein is CASSIATGGTEAFF. In nucleotides, the CDR3 is TGTGCCAGTAGTATAGCCACAGGGGGCACTGAAGCTTTCTTT.

The chain recombines TRBV4-2 with TRBJ2-1; 9 nucleotides align to TRBD1. CDR1 LGHNA and CDR2 YNFKEQ come from the germline V gene. CDR3 length: 17 residues. The V gene end was trimmed by 0 bases and the J gene end by 9 bases; junction bases not matched to a gene: 12. The CDR3 protein is CASSQEPGTGWLGEQFF. As DNA, the CDR3 is TGTGCCAGCAGCCAAGAACCCGGGACAGGGTGGCTAGGTGAGCAGTTCTTC.

J is TRBJ2-1 and V is TRBV5-6; TRBD2 matches 9 bases. With V trimmed by 3 bases and J by 9 bases, 7 bases remained unmatched. CDR3 length equals 14 residues. The germline V gene has CDR1 SGHDT and CDR2 YYEEEE. CDR3 sequence reads: CASSSATSGPEQFF. DNA for the CDR3: TGTGCCAGCAGCTCGGCGACTAGCGGCCCTGAGCAGTTCTTC.